One and the same sample provided the 27 T cell receptor beta chains below, sequenced in a study of response to subunit inactivated influenza vaccine. TCRdb re-derived calls from the RT-PCR reads in MiXCR, one entry per CDR3 protein. The profile shows around 480,000 distinct CDR3 sequences, 15% to 20% of them singletons. The input for sequencing was CD4+ T cells sorted from PBMCs, taken around 2 years after vaccination. These receptors all come from a man aged 45 to 75 who received an inactivated influenza vaccine.

V and J are TRBV29-1 and TRBJ1-2; no clear D gene. The CDR3 has 11 amino acids. Germline-derived CDR1 and CDR2 are SQVTM and ANQGSEA. V was pared by 4 bases and J by 5 bases, with 8 bases between. Here the CDR3 reads CSVGEGYGYTF. The DNA of the CDR3 is TGCAGCGTTGGTGAAGGGTATGGCTACACCTTC.

In its sample, this clonotype was seen a few times. The V gene is TRBV7-2, the J gene TRBJ2-7, with 9 nucleotides matching TRBD2. Losses at the gene ends were 1 base for V and 3 bases for J; bases not matched to a gene: 10. Germline-derived CDR1 and CDR2 are SGHTA and FQGNSA. The CDR3 contains 17 residues. CDR3 sequence: CASSLVGGTSSFYEQYF. The CDR3 DNA follows: TGTGCCAGCAGCTTAGTAGGAGGGACTAGCAGTTTCTACGAGCAGTACTTC.

The gene calls are TRBV5-5 and TRBJ1-1, with D possibly being TRBD1 (5 bases). The germline V and J ends were trimmed by 3 bases and 1 base, with 16 bases remaining between them. The CDR3 runs to 16 residues. From germline, CDR1 is SGHKS and CDR2 YYEKEE (reference sequence). The CDR3 coding sequence is TGTGCCAGCAGCTGGAGCGGGGGATTCTCGAACACTGAAGCTTTCTTT. This translates into CASSWSGGFSNTEAFF.

This clonotype appeared once. This chain joins TRBV6-1 and TRBJ1-2; unclear D gene. The germline V and J ends were trimmed by 5 bases and 9 bases, with 22 bases remaining between them. This CDR3 spans 15 amino acids. The germline CDR1 and CDR2 sequences are MNHNS and SASEGT. CDR3 coding DNA: TGTGCCAGCAGTCAAGACCCTATATCTCTCGGTCGCTACACCTTC. As protein: CASSQDPISLGRYTF.

The rearrangement uses TRBV15 and TRBJ1-2; 9 bases match TRBD1. V lost 4 bases and J lost 8; bases outside the gene matches: 11. The CDR3 spans 15 residues. Per germline, CDR1 LNHNV and CDR2 YYDKDF (reference sequence). The DNA of the CDR3 is TGTGCCACCAGCACCTACAGGGGGCCGATTGAAGGCTACACCTTC. Protein product: CATSTYRGPIEGYTF.

Only a few counts were recorded for this clonotype. V usage is TRBV24-1 and J usage is TRBJ2-2; D uncertain. The ends were cut back, 4 bases at V and 0 bases at J, with 11 bases in the middle. Germline V gives CDR1 KGHDR, CDR2 SFDVKD. This CDR3 is 16 amino acids long. The CDR3, as DNA: TGTGCCACCAGTGACCCCCGGGCCCCGAACACCGGGGAGCTGTTTTTT. This gives the protein CATSDPRAPNTGELFF.

The chain couples TRBV30 to TRBJ1-2, with TRBD1 matching 8 bases. V trimming: 4 bases; J trimming: 2 bases; junction bases outside the gene matches: 9. From germline, CDR1 is GTSNPN and CDR2 SVGIG (reference sequence). CDR3 length: 15 amino acids. CDR3 bases: TGTGCCTGGAAGCGGGACAGGACCAAAAACTATGGCTACACCTTC. Translating gives CAWKRDRTKNYGYTF. Based on the CDR3 plus reference TRBV30 and TRBJ1-2, the full variable domain is SQTIHQWPATLVQPVGSPLSLECTVEGTSNPNLYWYRQAAGRGLQLLFYSVGIGQISSEVPQNLSASRPQDRQFILSSKKLLLSDSGFYLCAWKRDRTKNYGYTFGSGTRLTVV.

This clonotype has ten or more counts. In nucleotides, the CDR3 is TGTGCCAGCAGCTTGTTCTTACGGGTCAGCGAGCAGTACTTC. This encodes CASSLFLRVSEQYF. The rearrangement joins TRBV5-5 to TRBJ2-7; no clear D gene. The germline gives CDR1 SGHKS, CDR2 YYEKEE (reference sequence). V was shortened by 1 base and J by 6 bases, with 14 bases between the two germline ends. The CDR3 has 14 amino acids.

This clonotype was picked up a small number of times. A read error may explain this, as a much larger clone is one base away. V and J are TRBV20-1 and TRBJ1-4; D call uncertain. V dropped 2 bases and J dropped 5 bases, with 3 bases sitting between them. CDR1 and CDR2 (germline): DFQATT, SNEGSKA (reference sequence). The length of the CDR3 is 11 residues. CDR3 loop: CSARLNEKLFF. The CDR3 DNA sequence: TGCAGTGCTAGACTAAATGAAAAACTGTTTTTT.

V is TRBV12-3 or TRBV12-4 and J is TRBJ2-5; D gene unclear. Trimming cost V 1 base and J 1 base, with 10 bases left between them. The CDR3 runs 15 residues. CDR3 nucleotide sequence: TGTGCCAGCAGTTTAGTAAGGGCGATCCAAGAGACCCAGTACTTC. Its protein is CASSLVRAIQETQYF.

This rearrangement joins TRBV7-2 to TRBJ2-7; no firm D call. There are 15 residues in the CDR3. Trimming shortened V by 0 bases and J by 2 bases, and 11 bases separated the two germline ends. Germline lookup yields CDR1 SGHTA and CDR2 FQGNSA. CDR3 in amino acids: CASSLAGDLAYEQYF. The CDR3 bases are TGTGCCAGCAGCTTAGCAGGAGATTTAGCCTACGAGCAGTACTTC.

V and J are TRBV4-1 and TRBJ1-5; weak D call: TRBD1 (5 bases). The germline V gene has CDR1 MGHRA and CDR2 YSYEKL. V dropped 0 bases and J dropped 6 bases, with 12 bases sitting between them. The CDR3 has 15 amino acids. The CDR3 region is CASSQEVAGFQPQHF. The DNA of the CDR3 is TGCGCCAGCAGCCAAGAAGTGGCAGGGTTTCAGCCCCAGCATTTT.

The sample holds a few counts of this clonotype. This rearrangement joins TRBV10-2 to TRBJ2-7; D is perhaps TRBD2 (6 bases). The germline CDR1 and CDR2 sequences are WSHSY and SAAADI. V was shortened by 4 bases and J by 6 bases, with 16 bases between the two germline ends. The CDR3 contains 14 residues. CDR3 coding DNA: TGCGCCAGCAGTGTACTAGGAGCGGAGGGCGAGCAGTACTTC. Protein product: CASSVLGAEGEQYF.

This clonotype was counted between two and nine times. The chain combines TRBV11-2 with TRBJ2-3; D remains ambiguous. The germline CDR1 and CDR2 sequences are SGHAT and FQNNGV. V was trimmed by 2 bases and J by 0 bases, leaving 9 bases between them. This CDR3 has 15 residues. The CDR3 reads CASSLSPISTDTQYF. In DNA, the CDR3 is TGTGCCAGCAGCTTATCCCCTATTAGCACAGATACGCAGTATTTT.

This clonotype turned up a few times. The CDR3 DNA is TGTGCCAGCAGCCTCGGTTTGGTGCCCCTCCGTCTTAGCATTCAGTACTTC. Translated: CASSLGLVPLRLSIQYF. The chain carries TRBV12-3 or TRBV12-4 and TRBJ2-4; the D is unclear. The CDR3 has 17 residues. Trimming stripped 6 bases from V and 9 bases from J, with 27 bases between.

This clonotype was counted at least ten times. V is TRBV24-1 and J is TRBJ1-1, with TRBD1 as a possible D gene (5 bases). CDR3 length: 13 residues. Trimming took 8 bases from V and 0 from J, leaving 9 bases between them. The germline V gene has CDR1 KGHDR and CDR2 SFDVKD. The CDR3 loop is CATMGDMNTEAFF. CDR3 coding DNA: TGTGCCACCATGGGGGATATGAACACTGAAGCTTTCTTT.

In its sample, this clonotype was seen a few times. The chain has TRBV25-1 and TRBJ2-1, with D possibly being TRBD2 (6 bases). The V gene lost 1 base and the J gene lost 7 bases, with 11 bases spanning the gap. Looked up from germline, CDR1 is MGHDK and CDR2 is SYGVNS. The CDR3 covers 14 residues. CDR3 sequence: CASSEFGGRNEQFF. CDR3 nucleotides: TGTGCCAGCAGTGAATTTGGAGGGAGAAATGAGCAGTTCTTC.

This clonotype was recorded many times. The chain has TRBV29-1 and TRBJ2-2, with a possible D match to TRBD2 (6 bases). The CDR3 extends over 12 amino acids. Trimming took off 5 bases at V and 3 bases at J, with 7 bases between the two ends. The germline gives CDR1 SQVTM, CDR2 ANQGSEA. The CDR3 coding sequence is TGCAGCGTTCGGGAGTACACCGGGGAGCTGTTTTTT. Its translation is CSVREYTGELFF.

This clonotype came up a few times. V and J are TRBV20-1 and TRBJ1-2; TRBD1 matches 12 bases. Per germline, CDR1 DFQATT and CDR2 SNEGSKA (reference sequence). The trim removed 5 bases at V and 3 bases at J, leaving 4 bases unmatched. The CDR3 sequence is 14 residues long. The CDR3 DNA reads TGCAGTGCTGCCGGGACAGGGGGCCACTATGGCTACACCTTC. It specifies CSAAGTGGHYGYTF.

This clonotype occurred a few times. The V call is TRBV7-2, the J call TRBJ1-6, with 10 bases identical to TRBD1. Looked up from germline, CDR1 is SGHTA and CDR2 is FQGNSA. This CDR3 is built from 15 residues. Losses at the gene ends were 3 bases for V and 8 bases for J; bases not matched to a gene: 4. The CDR3 nucleotides are TGTGCCAGCAGCTTTCCCGGGACAGGGGATTCACCCCTCCACTTT. Amino acids: CASSFPGTGDSPLHF.

V is TRBV20-1 and J is TRBJ1-5; 7 bases map to TRBD1. Trimming at V came to 1 base and at J to 4 bases, leaving 10 bases not matched to a gene. This CDR3 is built from 16 residues. In germline, CDR1 is DFQATT, CDR2 SNEGSKA (reference sequence). CDR3 region: CSARGGQAQGNQPQHF. CDR3 sequence (DNA): TGCAGTGCTAGAGGAGGACAGGCCCAAGGGAATCAGCCCCAGCATTTT.

This clonotype was found a few times. The chain combines TRBV20-1 with TRBJ2-3; TRBD2 matches 10 bases. The CDR3 has 16 residues. J lost 0 bases, V lost 7 bases, and 10 bases had no gene match. From germline, CDR1 is DFQATT and CDR2 SNEGSKA (reference sequence). CDR3 DNA sequence: TGCAGTGTCGTACCTAGCGGGAGAGAAAGCACAGATACGCAGTATTTT. This codes for CSVVPSGRESTDTQYF.

The table lists this clonotype with many counts. This chain links TRBV20-1 with TRBJ2-3; no definite D call. The CDR3 extends over 13 amino acids. The germline gives CDR1 DFQATT, CDR2 SNEGSKA (reference sequence). Trimming took off 0 bases at V and 2 bases at J, with 6 bases between the two ends. The CDR3 is CSARDFLTDTQYF. For the CDR3, the DNA is TGCAGTGCTAGAGATTTCCTCACAGATACGCAGTATTTT.

This clonotype was detected ten times or more. The chain combines TRBV20-1 with TRBJ2-7, with TRBD2 matching over 14 bases. Germline loops: CDR1 DFQATT, CDR2 SNEGSKA (reference sequence). V shed 6 bases and J 3 bases; nucleotides not matched to a gene: 1. The length of the CDR3 is 13 residues. The CDR3 DNA follows: TGCAGTGCCGGACTAGCGGGGGGCTACGAGCAGTACTTC. It translates to CSAGLAGGYEQYF.

This clonotype was counted between two and nine times. The V gene is TRBV20-1, the J gene TRBJ2-7, with 8 bases that match TRBD1. Trimming removed 6 bases from V and 2 bases from J; junction bases left unmatched: 12. The CDR3 is 15 amino acids. Germline V CDR1 and CDR2: DFQATT, SNEGSKA (reference sequence). CDR3: CSAPNPRTGTYEQYF. The CDR3 DNA sequence: TGCAGTGCACCGAACCCTCGGACAGGGACCTACGAGCAGTACTTC.

This clonotype was seen many times. The V call is TRBV10-3, the J call TRBJ1-5; perhaps TRBD1 as D (6 bases). This CDR3 contains 12 residues. CDR1 and CDR2 from the germline V gene are ENHRY and SYGVKD. The V gene lost 10 bases and the J gene lost 4 bases, with 11 bases spanning the gap. The DNA for the CDR3 is TGTGCCACGGGACACGGTAATCAGCCCCAGCATTTT. Its protein is CATGHGNQPQHF.

This clonotype was counted ten times or more. V usage is TRBV20-1 and J usage is TRBJ2-7, with D uncertain. The CDR3 runs 14 residues. Germline assignment: CDR1 DFQATT and CDR2 SNEGSKA (reference sequence). V lost 5 bases and J 2 bases, leaving 16 bases between the germline ends. Here the CDR3 reads CSAFGPAGTYEQYF. The CDR3 nucleotides are TGCAGTGCTTTCGGCCCAGCAGGAACCTACGAGCAGTACTTC.